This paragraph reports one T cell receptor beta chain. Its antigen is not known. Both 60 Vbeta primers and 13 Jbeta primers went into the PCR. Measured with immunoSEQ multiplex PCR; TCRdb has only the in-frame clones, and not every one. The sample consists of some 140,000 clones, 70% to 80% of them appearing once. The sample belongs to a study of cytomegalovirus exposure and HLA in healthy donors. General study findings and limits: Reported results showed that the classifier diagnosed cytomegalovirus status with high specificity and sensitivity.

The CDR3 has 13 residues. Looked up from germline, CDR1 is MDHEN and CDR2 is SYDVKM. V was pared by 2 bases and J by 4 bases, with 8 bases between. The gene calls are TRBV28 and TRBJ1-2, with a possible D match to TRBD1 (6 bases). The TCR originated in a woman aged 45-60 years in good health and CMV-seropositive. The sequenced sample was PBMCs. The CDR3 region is CASSLLGAYGYTF. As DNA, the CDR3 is TGTGCCAGCAGTTTACTGGGGGCCTATGGCTACACCTTC.